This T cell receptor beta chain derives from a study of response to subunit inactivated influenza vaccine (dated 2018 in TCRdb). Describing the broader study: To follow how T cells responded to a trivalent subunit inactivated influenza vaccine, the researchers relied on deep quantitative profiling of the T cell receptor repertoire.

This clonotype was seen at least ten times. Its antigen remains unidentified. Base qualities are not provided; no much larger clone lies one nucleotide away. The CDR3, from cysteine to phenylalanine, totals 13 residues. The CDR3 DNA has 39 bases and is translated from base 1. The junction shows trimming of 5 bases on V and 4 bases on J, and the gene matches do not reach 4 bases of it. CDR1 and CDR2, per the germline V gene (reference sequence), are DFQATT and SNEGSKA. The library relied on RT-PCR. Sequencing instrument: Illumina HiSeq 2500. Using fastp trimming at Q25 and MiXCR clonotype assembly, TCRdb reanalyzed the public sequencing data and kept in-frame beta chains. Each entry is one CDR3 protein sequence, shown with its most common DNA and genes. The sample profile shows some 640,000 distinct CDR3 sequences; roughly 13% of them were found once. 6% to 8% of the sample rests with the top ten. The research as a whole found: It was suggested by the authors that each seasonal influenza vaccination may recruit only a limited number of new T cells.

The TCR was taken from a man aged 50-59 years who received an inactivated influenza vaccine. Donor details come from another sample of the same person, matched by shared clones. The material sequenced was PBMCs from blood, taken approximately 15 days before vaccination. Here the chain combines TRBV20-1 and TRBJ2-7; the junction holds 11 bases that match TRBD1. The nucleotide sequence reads TGCAGTGCTCCCGGACAGGGGGCTTACGAGCAGTACTTC. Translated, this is CSAPGQGAYEQYF.